A selection of T cell receptor beta chains follows, all from one sample in a study of radiation and T cells in renal cell carcinoma. The repertoire was sequenced with immunoSEQ multiplex PCR; TCRdb's copy has only in-frame clones and lacks some. The table shows some 150,000 clones, with over 80% occurring only once. The sequencing used blood, collected from a patient whose treatment included radiotherapy and nephrectomy. The receptor source for this set is a woman between 50 and 59 years old with renal cell carcinoma. Each CDR3 is given with its conserved first and last residue. A D gene is named only where the DNA matches it firmly. Not every row has a clone size; where given, it reads once, few, many or a size class.

DNA: TGTGCCAGTAGTCCAGGACAGGGCTGGGAGCAGTTCTTC; CDR3: CASSPGQGWEQFF; D: TRBD1; size: -; V: TRBV19; J: TRBJ2-1
DNA: TGCGCCAGCAGCCAAGGGCACGCGGACATGAGTAACTATGGCTACACCTTC; CDR3: CASSQGHADMSNYGYTF; D: -; size: -; V: TRBV4-3; J: TRBJ1-2
DNA: TGTGCCAGCAGCTTGGGGGGACAGGGGTACGAGCAGTACTTC; CDR3: CASSLGGQGYEQYF; D: TRBD1; size: once; V: TRBV5-6; J: TRBJ2-7
DNA: TGTGCCAGCGCTTTTCCGGGGACAGGGCTCGGTACCGACTACGAGCAGTACTTC; CDR3: CASAFPGTGLGTDYEQYF; D: -; size: -; V: TRBV21-1; J: TRBJ2-7
DNA: TGTGCCAGCAGCCCCCGGGCTAGCGGGGTCACCGGGGAGCTGTTTTTT; CDR3: CASSPRASGVTGELFF; D: TRBD2; size: -; V: TRBV9; J: TRBJ2-2
DNA: TGTGCCAGTAGTATAGCGCGGGAGGGCCCGGATACGCAGTATTTT; CDR3: CASSIAREGPDTQYF; D: TRBD2; size: -; V: TRBV19; J: TRBJ2-3
DNA: TGTGCCAGCAGTTACTCAGGGGTGGAAATGCGGTTTTTT; CDR3: CASSYSGVEMRFF; D: -; size: -; V: TRBV6-6; J: TRBJ1-4
DNA: TGTGCCAGCAGTTACTCGAGCGCGATCGGAGGAAATGAGCAGTTCTTC; CDR3: CASSYSSAIGGNEQFF; D: -; size: -; V: TRBV6-5; J: TRBJ2-1
DNA: TGTGCCAGCAGTGCCCTAGTGGGGGGACCAGGGGTGCAGTACTTC; CDR3: CASSALVGGPGVQYF; D: -; size: once; V: TRBV25-1; J: TRBJ2-7
DNA: TGTGCCATTGGCGCGGCGGGAGGCACCTACGAGCAGTACTTC; CDR3: CAIGAAGGTYEQYF; D: TRBD2; size: -; V: TRBV10-3; J: TRBJ2-7
DNA: TGTGCCAGCAGCCAGTTGGGACAGTCCTACTATGGCTACACCTTC; CDR3: CASSQLGQSYYGYTF; D: TRBD1; size: -; V: TRBV7-2; J: TRBJ1-2
DNA: TGTGCCAGCAGCTCCCCCACTAGCGGGGGGATGGAGACCCAGTACTTC; CDR3: CASSSPTSGGMETQYF; D: TRBD2; size: -; V: TRBV7-2; J: TRBJ2-5
DNA: TGTGCCAGCACCCAGACCGGGGTAAACGAGCAGTACTTC; CDR3: CASTQTGVNEQYF; D: -; size: -; V: TRBV5-4; J: TRBJ2-7
DNA: TGTGCCAGCAGAGGGACAGGAGGGAAAGAGACCCAGTACTTC; CDR3: CASRGTGGKETQYF; D: TRBD1; size: -; V: TRBV5-4; J: TRBJ2-5
DNA: TGCGCCAGCAGTGAGTTGGGACTAACGGGCCGGAATGAGCAGTTCTTC; CDR3: CASSELGLTGRNEQFF; D: TRBD2; size: -; V: TRBV10-1; J: TRBJ2-1
DNA: TGTGCCAGCAGCCGACTCACCAGGGGTGAAAAACTGTTTTTT; CDR3: CASSRLTRGEKLFF; D: -; size: -; V: TRBV7-9; J: TRBJ1-4
DNA: TGTGCCAGCAGCCCTGACAGGGGCGAGCAGTTCTTC; CDR3: CASSPDRGEQFF; D: TRBD1; size: -; V: TRBV9; J: TRBJ2-1
DNA: TGTGCCAGCAGCGCAAAAGGCACGGCCAAAAACATTCAGTACTTC; CDR3: CASSAKGTAKNIQYF; D: -; size: -; V: TRBV9; J: TRBJ2-4
DNA: TGTGCCATCAGTGAGTCCCGGGGGGGGCGGGATACGCAGTATTTT; CDR3: CAISESRGGRDTQYF; D: TRBD2; size: -; V: TRBV10-3; J: TRBJ2-3
DNA: TGTGCCAGCAGGGTCGACAGAAATCAGCCCCAGCATTTT; CDR3: CASRVDRNQPQHF; D: -; size: once; V: TRBV6-5; J: TRBJ1-5
DNA: TGTGCCAGTAGCCGGGACGCCGGTACCCAGTACTTC; CDR3: CASSRDAGTQYF; D: -; size: -; V: TRBV19; J: TRBJ2-5
DNA: TGTGCCAGCAGCCGAGCCCCTTACACAGATACGCAGTATTTT; CDR3: CASSRAPYTDTQYF; D: -; size: -; V: TRBV11-2; J: TRBJ2-3
DNA: TGTGCCAGCAGTTTTGGCGACACAGATACGCAGTATTTT; CDR3: CASSFGDTDTQYF; D: -; size: -; V: TRBV27; J: TRBJ2-3
DNA: TGTGCCAGCAGTGGTCGGAGAAAAGGTGAAAAACTGTTTTTT; CDR3: CASSGRRKGEKLFF; D: -; size: -; V: TRBV28; J: TRBJ1-4
DNA: TGTGCCAGCAGCTTCCCGCTGATTGATGGCTACACCTTC; CDR3: CASSFPLIDGYTF; D: -; size: -; V: TRBV5-6; J: TRBJ1-2
DNA: TGTGCCAGCAGCCCCCCCGGGAACAATCAGCCCCAGCATTTT; CDR3: CASSPPGNNQPQHF; D: -; size: -; V: TRBV4-2; J: TRBJ1-5
DNA: TGTGCCAGCAGCTTGTTGGCAGATGGCTACACCTTC; CDR3: CASSLLADGYTF; D: -; size: -; V: TRBV5-6; J: TRBJ1-2
DNA: TGTGCCAGCAGCTTGGCCCCGAACACCGGGGAGCTGTTTTTT; CDR3: CASSLAPNTGELFF; D: -; size: -; V: TRBV5-6; J: TRBJ2-2
DNA: TGTGCCAGCGGGTATCTCTCCACCTACGAGCAGTACTTC; CDR3: CASGYLSTYEQYF; D: -; size: -; V: TRBV7-2; J: TRBJ2-7
DNA: TGCGCCAGCAGCCCGTCCAGGGGGGAAGGTGAAGCTTTCTTT; CDR3: CASSPSRGEGEAFF; D: TRBD1; size: once; V: TRBV5-1; J: TRBJ1-1
DNA: TGTGCCAGCAGCTTAGAAGTAGGGGACACTGAAGCTTTCTTT; CDR3: CASSLEVGDTEAFF; D: -; size: -; V: TRBV7-8; J: TRBJ1-1
DNA: TGTGCCAGCAGCTTAAATTCGGGCTCGCCCTACGAGCAGTACTTC; CDR3: CASSLNSGSPYEQYF; D: -; size: -; V: TRBV7-6; J: TRBJ2-7
DNA: TGCGCCAGCAGCCGCCGAGACTCCCAAGATACGCAGTATTTT; CDR3: CASSRRDSQDTQYF; D: -; size: once; V: TRBV5-1; J: TRBJ2-3
DNA: TGTGCCAGTTATGGAGTTGCGTTGCATTTT; CDR3: CASYGVALHF; D: -; size: -; V: TRBV19; J: TRBJ1-5
DNA: TGCGCCAGCAGCTTGGTAGTGAACACTGAAGCTTTCTTT; CDR3: CASSLVVNTEAFF; D: -; size: -; V: TRBV5-1; J: TRBJ1-1
DNA: TGTGCCATCAGTGAACCATACAAGGGCACTGAAGCTTTCTTT; CDR3: CAISEPYKGTEAFF; D: -; size: -; V: TRBV10-3; J: TRBJ1-1
DNA: TGTGCCAGCAGCGGGGGACCGACGAACACTGAAGCTTTCTTT; CDR3: CASSGGPTNTEAFF; D: -; size: -; V: TRBV7-2; J: TRBJ1-1